Below, 17 T cell receptor beta chains from the same sample are listed, as sequenced in a study of cytomegalovirus exposure and HLA in healthy donors. PCR was performed using 60 Vbeta and 13 Jbeta primers. Here immunoSEQ multiplex PCR was the method, and the copy in TCRdb shows in-frame clones only, minus some. The repertoire holds some 250,000 clones, around 76% seen once, with 5.4% in the top ten. The sequencing input was PBMCs. These receptors were obtained from a woman in her thirties or forties in good health and CMV-seropositive.

This clone was recorded only once. The chain is built from TRBV5-1 and TRBJ1-1; 7 nucleotides line up with TRBD1. The junction had 3 bases not matched to a gene; V was cut back by 3 bases and J by 1 base. CDR1 is SGHRS and CDR2 is YFSETQ in the germline V gene. The CDR3 runs 14 residues. CDR3 amino acids: CASSWDSTNTEAFF. CDR3 bases: TGCGCCAGCAGCTGGGACAGCACGAACACTGAAGCTTTCTTT.

The J gene is TRBJ2-5, the V gene TRBV11-2, with 8 bases fitting TRBD1. The J call may be in error: the DNA end matches TRBJ2-7 better. The CDR3 contains 14 residues. Germline-derived CDR1 and CDR2 are SGHAT and FQNNGV. The chain's CDR3 is CASSFGQGSYEQYF. In DNA, the CDR3 is TGTGCCAGCAGCTTCGGACAGGGCTCCTACGAGCAGTACTTC.

The chain employs TRBV5-1 and TRBJ2-3, with 8 bases lining up with TRBD2. Germline assignment: CDR1 SGHRS and CDR2 YFSETQ. The V segment lost 5 bases and the J segment 5 bases; nucleotides outside the gene matches: 10. This CDR3 has 15 amino acids. Written as DNA, the CDR3 is TGCGCCAGCAGGAGGAGCGGGAGCGGTGGAGATACGCAGTATTTT. It codes for CASRRSGSGGDTQYF.

This chain connects TRBV7-2 to TRBJ2-3; D is ambiguous. The CDR3 totals 12 residues. The germline V gene encodes CDR1 SGHTA and CDR2 FQGNSA. With 6 bases removed from V and 6 bases from J, the gap between germline ends came to 10 bases. The CDR3 coding sequence is TGTGCCAGCAGTCCCAGTGGCGATACGCAGTATTTT. The encoded protein is CASSPSGDTQYF. The variable domain in full, completed from reference TRBV7-2 and TRBJ2-3, reads GAGVSQSPSNKVTEKGKDVELRCDPISGHTALYWYRQSLGQGLEFLIYFQGNSAPDKSGLPSDRFSAERTGGSVSTLTIQRTQQEDSAVYLCASSPSGDTQYFGPGTRLTVL.

The CDR3 is CSVVRTGDSGAFF. Written as DNA, the CDR3 is TGCAGCGTCGTCAGAACAGGGGATAGTGGGGCTTTCTTT. The chain employs TRBV29-1 and TRBJ1-1, with 7 bases matching TRBD1. V was pared by 6 bases and J by 11 bases, with 15 bases of the junction left unmatched. Germline V lookup: CDR1 SQVTM, CDR2 ANQGSEA. This CDR3 has 13 residues.

The J gene is TRBJ2-6, the V gene TRBV19, with D perhaps TRBD2 (6 bases). CDR1 is LNHDA, CDR2 SQIVND, per germline (reference sequence). Trimming cost V 3 bases and J 1 base, with 7 bases left between them. The CDR3 extends over 15 amino acids. Written as DNA, the CDR3 is TGTGCCAGTAGTATCGGAGGGTCTGGGGCCAACGTCCTGACTTTC. Its protein is CASSIGGSGANVLTF.

The chain combines TRBV6-5 with TRBJ1-4, with 7 bases that match TRBD1. The V segment lost 4 bases and the J segment 0 bases; nucleotides outside the gene matches: 2. This CDR3 is built from 15 residues. Germline V lookup: CDR1 MNHEY, CDR2 SVGAGI. As DNA, the CDR3 is TGTGCCAGCAGTTTGGACAGGCCAACTAATGAAAAACTGTTTTTT. Protein product: CASSLDRPTNEKLFF.

This clone was counted between two and nine times. The CDR3 reads CASSPGVNYGYTF. The DNA of the CDR3 is TGTGCCAGCAGTCCAGGGGTTAACTATGGCTACACCTTC. The rearrangement joins TRBV6-1 to TRBJ1-2; TRBD1 might be the D (6 bases). The CDR3 totals 13 residues. Trimming took 5 bases from V and 1 from J, leaving 8 bases between them. Germline V lookup: CDR1 MNHNS, CDR2 SASEGT.

This chain joins TRBV7-9 and TRBJ2-1, with 8 bases lining up with TRBD1. This CDR3 spans 15 amino acids. Germline V gene sequence: CDR1 SEHNR, CDR2 FQNEAQ (reference sequence). The ends lost 5 bases at V and 8 bases at J; junction bases unmatched: 11. Written as DNA, the CDR3 is TGTGCCAGCAGCCCAGATGGACAGGGTCGCTATGAGCAGTTCTTC. Residues: CASSPDGQGRYEQFF. Looking up the rest from reference TRBV7-9 and TRBJ2-1 gives the full variable domain: DTGVSQNPRHKITKRGQNVTFRCDPISEHNRLYWYRQTLGQGPEFLTYFQNEAQLEKSRLLSDRFSAERPKGSFSTLEIQRTEQGDSAMYLCASSPDGQGRYEQFFGPGTRLTVL.

V gene TRBV9 combines with J gene TRBJ2-2; TRBD2 matches at 9 bases. Per the germline V gene, CDR1 is SGDLS and CDR2 is YYNGEE. The CDR3 runs 15 residues. The junction had 6 bases not matched to a gene; V was cut back by 4 bases and J by 5 bases. In DNA form, the CDR3 reads TGTGCCAGCAGCTCCCGACTAGCGGAGACCGGGGAGCTGTTTTTT. Protein: CASSSRLAETGELFF.

V gene TRBV7-8 combines with J gene TRBJ1-5; D perhaps matches TRBD1 (6 bases). Germline V CDR1 and CDR2: SGHVS, FQNEAQ. The germline V and J ends were trimmed by 10 bases and 0 bases, with 13 bases remaining between them. The CDR3 runs 14 residues. CDR3 sequence: CANTDRFSNQPQHF. CDR3 sequence (DNA): TGTGCCAACACGGACAGATTTAGCAATCAGCCCCAGCATTTT. Filled out from reference TRBV7-8 and TRBJ1-5, the complete variable domain reads GAGVSQSPRYKVAKRGQDVALRCDPISGHVSLFWYQQALGQGPEFLTYFQNEAQLDKSGLPSDRFFAERPEGSVSTLKIQRTQQEDSAVYLCANTDRFSNQPQHFGDGTRLSIL.

This clone was recorded a few times. The CDR3 spells CAISEGAGQTNEKLFF. The CDR3 coding sequence is TGTGCCATCAGTGAGGGGGCCGGGCAGACTAATGAAAAACTGTTTTTT. The V call is TRBV10-3, the J call TRBJ1-4, with D perhaps matching TRBD1 (5 bases). CDR1 is ENHRY and CDR2 is SYGVKD in the germline V gene. V was pared by 2 bases and J by 2 bases, with 12 bases between. This CDR3 is built from 16 residues.

The V call is TRBV27, the J call TRBJ2-7, with D possibly matching TRBD1 (6 bases). V was trimmed by 5 bases and J by 4 bases, leaving 12 bases between them. Germline CDR1 is MNHEY and CDR2 is SMNVEV (reference sequence). The CDR3 extends over 13 amino acids. The CDR3 here is CASSAGVRYEQYF. The CDR3 nucleotides are TGTGCCAGCAGTGCAGGGGTCCGTTACGAGCAGTACTTC.

The rearrangement links TRBV11-2 to TRBJ2-7; 7 nucleotides line up with TRBD2. The ends lost 1 base at V and 4 bases at J; junction bases unmatched: 4. The CDR3 runs to 14 residues. The germline gives CDR1 SGHAT, CDR2 FQNNGV. The CDR3 nucleotides are TGTGCCAGCAGCTTAGCCAGCGGGGATTACGAGCAGTACTTC. Translation gives CASSLASGDYEQYF.

CDR3 nucleotides: TGTGCCACCAGTAACAGAGGGACTGGAAACACCATATATTTT. This encodes CATSNRGTGNTIYF. The chain carries TRBV7-9 and TRBJ1-3; D not resolved. Germline V gives CDR1 SEHNR, CDR2 FQNEAQ (reference sequence). This CDR3 contains 14 residues. The V and J ends lost 10 bases and 2 bases respectively, with 15 bases between them.

The V gene is TRBV25-1, the J gene TRBJ2-1; a weak D match, TRBD1 (6 bases). V was pared by 8 bases and J by 13 bases, with 27 bases between. The length of the CDR3 is 15 residues. Germline V gives CDR1 MGHDK, CDR2 SYGVNS. The CDR3 here is CASATPGQGRVEQFF. The CDR3 bases are TGTGCCAGCGCCACCCCGGGGCAGGGGAGAGTTGAACAGTTCTTC.

The rearrangement links TRBV29-1 to TRBJ2-1, with D perhaps TRBD1 (5 bases). V shed 5 bases and J shed 0 bases, with 8 bases lying between them. Germline lookup yields CDR1 SQVTM and CDR2 ANQGSEA. The CDR3 consists of 13 residues. As DNA, the CDR3 is TGCAGCGTTCCCAGGGCCTCCTACAATGAGCAGTTCTTC. It codes for CSVPRASYNEQFF.